The 22 T cell receptor beta chains reported below all come from one sample, sequenced in a study of blood T cells in healthy people across ages. Through a sample-barcoded 5' primer and a J-beta primer mix, a second PCR was run for roughly 6 to 12 cycles. MiXCR was run by TCRdb on the 5' RACE reads, yielding one entry per CDR3 protein. The sample has about 690,000 distinct CDR3 sequences, 35% to 50% seen once; the top ten hold roughly 30%. The specimen was blood. These receptors originate from a man older than 75 in good health.

Many counts were recorded for this clonotype. The chain is built from TRBV9 and TRBJ1-2, with 10 bases that match TRBD1. Unmatched junction bases numbered 7, after V lost 0 bases and J lost 8 bases. CDR1 and CDR2 (germline): SGDLS, YYNGEE. The CDR3 spans 15 residues. In DNA form, the CDR3 reads TGTGCCAGCAGCGTAGACCCGACAGGGGGCCGGGGCTACACCTTC. Translation gives CASSVDPTGGRGYTF.

This clonotype was observed a handful of times. The chain uses TRBV28 and TRBJ2-1; 8 nucleotides match TRBD1. The germline gives CDR1 MDHEN, CDR2 SYDVKM. The length of the CDR3 is 14 residues. The trim removed 6 bases at V and 6 bases at J, leaving 7 bases unmatched. The CDR3 loop is CASSNRQGFNEQFF. For the CDR3, the DNA is TGTGCCAGCAGCAACAGACAGGGGTTCAATGAGCAGTTCTTC.

The chain uses TRBV20-1 and TRBJ1-2, with unresolved D. Germline assignment: CDR1 DFQATT and CDR2 SNEGSKA (reference sequence). V was cut by 0 bases and J by 3 bases, with 17 bases left in between. The CDR3 covers 16 residues. The CDR3 loop is CSARETGVRGYYGYTF. The CDR3, as DNA: TGCAGTGCTAGAGAAACGGGAGTTCGCGGGTACTATGGCTACACCTTC.

This clonotype was seen more than once but under ten times. This rearrangement joins TRBV6-2 or TRBV6-3 to TRBJ1-5, with TRBD1 identical over 10 bases. The CDR3 totals 16 residues. Per germline, CDR1 MNHEY and CDR2 SVGEGT. V lost 4 bases and J lost 9; bases outside the gene matches: 12. The CDR3, as DNA: TGTGCCAGCAGTTCCTGGGACAGGGGCCAGGGGAGGCCCCAGCATTTT. Its translation: CASSSWDRGQGRPQHF.

This clonotype has just a few counts. This chain joins TRBV6-1 and TRBJ2-2; D ambiguous. V lost 5 bases and J lost 5, with 6 bases in between. The CDR3 loop spans 12 amino acids. Germline V gives CDR1 MNHNS, CDR2 SASEGT. As DNA, the CDR3 is TGTGCCAGCAGTCTGGGGACCGGGGAGCTGTTTTTT. Its protein is CASSLGTGELFF.

For this clonotype: This clone may be a read error of a much larger clone one base away. V is TRBV7-2 and J is TRBJ1-6; D ambiguous. CDR1 SGHTA and CDR2 FQGNSA come from the germline V gene. This CDR3 has 15 residues. The CDR3 nucleotides are TGTGCCCGCAGCTTACAGAGCTCCTATAATTCACCCCTCCACTTT. This translates into CARSLQSSYNSPLHF.

The chain recombines TRBV20-1 with TRBJ2-7; 8 bases are a match to TRBD2. The V segment lost 6 bases and the J segment 7 bases; nucleotides outside the gene matches: 23. The CDR3 is 17 amino acids. The germline V gene encodes CDR1 DFQATT and CDR2 SNEGSKA (reference sequence). This CDR3 reads CSATHRGGLSSYNEQYF. The CDR3 nucleotides are TGCAGTGCAACCCACCGCGGGGGGTTAAGCTCCTACAATGAGCAGTACTTC.

The chain recombines TRBV25-1 with TRBJ1-2; 7 positions agree with TRBD1. Germline-derived CDR1 and CDR2 are MGHDK and SYGVNS. CDR3 length equals 14 residues. J lost 10 bases, V lost 5 bases, and 13 bases had no gene match. CDR3 DNA: TGTGCCAGCAGTACACAGGGGAGTGGGGATGACTACACCTTC. The encoded protein is CASSTQGSGDDYTF.

This clonotype was picked up a small number of times. This chain links TRBV6-2 or TRBV6-3 with TRBJ2-7; D uncertain. Germline V gives CDR1 MNHEY, CDR2 SVGEGT. V lost 2 bases to trimming and J lost 3 bases, with 5 bases between them. CDR3 length equals 12 residues. DNA for the CDR3: TGTGCCAGCAGTTACGCCGACTACGAGCAGTACTTC. This codes for CASSYADYEQYF.

This chain uses TRBV7-2 with TRBJ2-2; D remains unclear. The V and J ends lost 5 bases and 5 bases respectively, with 9 bases between them. CDR3 length: 13 residues. Looked up from germline, CDR1 is SGHTA and CDR2 is FQGNSA. The CDR3 DNA is TGTGCCAGCAGCGAGTCTCGTACCGGGGAGCTGTTTTTT. Protein: CASSESRTGELFF.

The V call is TRBV24-1, the J call TRBJ2-3; 13 positions match TRBD2. The germline V gene encodes CDR1 KGHDR and CDR2 SFDVKD. The CDR3 extends over 17 amino acids. Trimming cost V 2 bases and J 3 bases; bases outside gene matches: 4. The CDR3 sequence is CATSDSRTSGSTDTQYF. CDR3 sequence (DNA): TGTGCCACCAGTGATTCCCGGACTAGCGGGAGTACAGATACGCAGTATTTT.

The J gene is TRBJ1-6, the V gene TRBV4-2, with D possibly TRBD1 on 5 matching bases. Germline lookup yields CDR1 LGHNA and CDR2 YNFKEQ. This CDR3 region has 17 residues. V was shortened by 0 bases and J by 10 bases, with 19 bases between the two germline ends. This chain's CDR3 is CASSQDLGRPLSSPLHF. DNA for the CDR3: TGTGCCAGCAGCCAAGATCTGGGGCGACCCTTAAGCTCACCCCTCCACTTT.

The chain links TRBV3-1 to TRBJ1-2; a possible D gene is TRBD1 (5 bases). This CDR3 is built from 15 residues. The V gene lost 1 base and the J gene lost 4 bases, with 13 bases spanning the gap. CDR1 LGHDT and CDR2 YNNKEL come from the germline V gene (reference sequence). The CDR3 DNA sequence: TGTGCCAGCAGCCAAGGCGGGGCGCGGGGCTATGGCTACACCTTC. Translation: CASSQGGARGYGYTF. The full variable domain, its missing parts supplied by reference TRBV3-1 and TRBJ1-2, is DTAVSQTPKYLVTQMGNDKSIKCEQNLGHDTMYWYKQDSKKFLKIMFSYNNKELIINETVPNRFSPKSPDKAHLNLHINSLELGDSAVYFCASSQGGARGYGYTFGSGTRLTVV.

This clonotype was observed a handful of times. The CDR3 spells CAWGTNYEQFF. CDR3 coding DNA: TGTGCCTGGGGTACTAACTATGAGCAGTTCTTC. The V and J genes are TRBV30 and TRBJ2-1; unclear D gene. The CDR3 totals 11 residues. V dropped 5 bases and J dropped 8 bases, with 10 bases sitting between them. Germline V CDR1 and CDR2: GTSNPN, SVGIG (reference sequence). Based on the CDR3 plus reference TRBV30 and TRBJ2-1, the full variable domain is SQTIHQWPATLVQPVGSPLSLECTVEGTSNPNLYWYRQAAGRGLQLLFYSVGIGQISSEVPQNLSASRPQDRQFILSSKKLLLSDSGFYLCAWGTNYEQFFGPGTRLTVL.

This clonotype was seen more than once but under ten times. This chain links TRBV4-3 with TRBJ1-2; D possibly corresponds to TRBD1 (5 bases). Germline V gene lookup returns CDR1 LGHNA and CDR2 YSLEER. V dropped 1 base and J dropped 2 bases, with 8 bases sitting between them. CDR3 length equals 14 residues. CDR3 loop: CASSQAQGNYGYTF. In DNA form, the CDR3 reads TGCGCCAGCAGCCAAGCCCAGGGCAACTATGGCTACACCTTC.

V is TRBV19 and J is TRBJ2-3; D not certain. Germline V gives CDR1 LNHDA, CDR2 SQIVND (reference sequence). The V end lost 6 bases, the J end lost 5 bases, and 12 bases lay between the germline ends. The CDR3 spans 13 residues. The CDR3 bases are TGTGCCAGTAGGGAAAGCGTGCGAGATACGCAGTATTTT. Amino acids: CASRESVRDTQYF.

The CDR3 region has the DNA TGTGCCAGCAACAACTTCCCGGGCAGGGACTCCTACAATGAGCAGTTCTTC. As protein: CASNNFPGRDSYNEQFF. This chain links TRBV6-1 with TRBJ2-1; a possible D gene is TRBD1 (5 bases). The CDR3 runs to 17 residues. Between the trimmed V and J ends, which lost 7 bases and 0 bases, there was a span of 19 bases. Germline CDR1 reads MNHNS; CDR2 reads SASEGT.

This clonotype occurred many times. This chain joins TRBV7-9 and TRBJ2-5; tentative D call: TRBD1 (5 bases). The germline V and J ends were trimmed by 5 bases and 5 bases, with 24 bases remaining between them. Germline-derived CDR1 and CDR2 are SEHNR and FQNEAQ (reference sequence). The CDR3 loop spans 17 amino acids. The DNA for the CDR3 is TGTGCCAGCAGCCCCCCCCCAAGACAGACCCTTCGGGAGACCCAGTACTTC. Amino acid sequence: CASSPPPRQTLRETQYF.

The V and J genes are TRBV7-8 and TRBJ2-5, with no clear D. V lost 4 bases and J 2 bases, leaving 14 bases between the germline ends. There are 15 residues in the CDR3. Germline values: CDR1 SGHVS, CDR2 FQNEAQ. As DNA, the CDR3 is TGTGCCAGCAGCTCCATTCAGAGCCCGCAAGAGACCCAGTACTTC. This gives the protein CASSSIQSPQETQYF.

Only a few counts were recorded for this clonotype. The chain is built from TRBV6-6 and TRBJ2-4; 9 bases agree with TRBD2. The DNA end is a closer match to TRBJ2-7, so the J assignment may be wrong. Germline V gene sequence: CDR1 MNHNY, CDR2 SVGAGI (reference sequence). CDR3 length equals 15 residues. The CDR3 DNA reads TGTGCCAGCAGCCTCGGGACTAGCCGGGGTAACGAGCAGTACTTC. Amino acids: CASSLGTSRGNEQYF.

The gene calls are TRBV6-1 and TRBJ2-2, with D hard to call. Germline CDR1 and CDR2: MNHNS and SASEGT. CDR3 size: 12 residues. Deletions cut 5 bases from V and 5 bases from J, with 6 bases between. As DNA, the CDR3 is TGTGCCAGCAGTCCAGGTACCGGGGAGCTGTTTTTT. The encoded protein is CASSPGTGELFF.

The V call is TRBV20-1, the J call TRBJ2-1; 13 bases are a match to TRBD2. V lost 0 bases, J lost 7 bases, and 9 bases stayed unmatched. The CDR3 is 17 amino acids. Per germline, CDR1 DFQATT and CDR2 SNEGSKA (reference sequence). The CDR3: CSARDPRRTSGSNEQFF. DNA of the CDR3: TGCAGTGCTAGAGATCCCAGGCGGACTAGCGGGAGTAATGAGCAGTTCTTC.